This is a list of T cell receptor beta chains from one sample in a study of technical replicates of blood from a few donors. Libraries were prepared by immunoSEQ multiplex PCR; TCRdb keeps only in-frame clonotypes and omits some of them. The sample contains fewer than 80,000 clones, 86% of which appear only once. The sequenced sample was PBMCs. Receptors were obtained from a human donor in good health. Some clones in this sample may be carry-over from other donors' samples. CDR3s include the opening cysteine and the closing phenylalanine or tryptophan. A D gene is named only where the DNA matches it firmly. Expanded clones get a size class; other rows say once, few or many, or leave the size out.

abundance,v_gene,d_gene,j_gene,CDR3nt,CDR3aa
.,TRBV7-3,.,TRBJ2-1,TGTGCCAGCAGCTTAAATCGGAATGAGCAGTTCTTC,CASSLNRNEQFF
few,TRBV12-5,.,TRBJ2-7,TGTGCTAGTGGTTTGGTACAGAGCGAGCAGTACTTC,CASGLVQSEQYF
.,TRBV4-2,TRBD2,TRBJ2-1,TGTGCCAGCAGCCCCGGGACTAGCGGGAGATCCTACAATGAGCAGTTCTTC,CASSPGTSGRSYNEQFF
few,TRBV6-6,.,TRBJ1-1,TGTGCCAGCAGTCAGAAACAGGGAACTGAAGCTTTCTTT,CASSQKQGTEAFF
.,TRBV5-1,TRBD2,TRBJ2-5,TGCGCCAGCAGCTCCGGACTAGCGGGGGCTCAAGAGACCCAGTACTTC,CASSSGLAGAQETQYF
.,TRBV4-2,.,TRBJ1-1,TGTGCCAGCAGCCAAGGGCCGAGGGCTTTCTTT,CASSQGPRAFF
.,TRBV5-1,TRBD1,TRBJ2-5,TGCGCCAGCGCCGGGACAGGCAACCAAGAGACCCAGTACTTC,CASAGTGNQETQYF
.,TRBV7-9,.,TRBJ2-3,TGTGCCAGCAGCTTAGGGGGAGCGGATACGCAGTATTTT,CASSLGGADTQYF
.,TRBV6-1,TRBD1,TRBJ1-1,TGTGCCAGCACCCTGGGACAGCTTGAAGCTTTCTTT,CASTLGQLEAFF
few,TRBV6-5,.,TRBJ1-2,TGTGCCGGAGGGAAACACTATGGCTACACCTTC,CAGGKHYGYTF
.,TRBV7-2,.,TRBJ1-1,TGTGCCAGCAGCTTAGCGCCGGGGGGTGAAGCTTTCTTT,CASSLAPGGEAFF
.,TRBV15,.,TRBJ1-1,TGTGCCACCAGCCGTCGAAACCGGGAAGCTTTCTTT,CATSRRNREAFF
few,TRBV9,.,TRBJ2-7,TGTGCCAGCAGCCCAGTGTCCTCCTACGAGCAGTACTTC,CASSPVSSYEQYF
few,TRBV30,TRBD1,TRBJ2-7,TGTGCCTGCCCGGGACAGAAAGGCTACGAGCAGTACTTC,CACPGQKGYEQYF
.,TRBV5-6,.,TRBJ2-1,TGTGCCAGCACCTCTTCCGCGCGGAAGGCGGAGTTCTTC,CASTSSARKAEFF
few,TRBV12-5,TRBD1,TRBJ1-4,TGTGCTAGTGGTGCCTCACAGGGGAGAGCTGAAAAACTGTTTTTT,CASGASQGRAEKLFF
.,TRBV10-3,TRBD2,TRBJ2-1,TGTGCCATCAGTGGATTGGCTAGCGGGCTAAATGAGCAGTTCTTC,CAISGLASGLNEQFF
.,TRBV7-6,TRBD2,TRBJ2-1,TGTGCCAGCAGCGCCCTCACTAGCGGGACGGGGAATGAGCAGTTCTTC,CASSALTSGTGNEQFF
.,TRBV9,TRBD1,TRBJ2-2,TGTGCCAGCAGGAGGGGGCTCACCGGGGAGCTGTTTTTT,CASRRGLTGELFF
.,TRBV15,.,TRBJ1-4,TGTGCCACCAGCAGAGATCAGGAAAATGAAAAACTGTTTTTT,CATSRDQENEKLFF
.,TRBV5-8,TRBD2,TRBJ2-5,TGTGCCAGCAGCTGGACTAGCGGGACCCAGTACTTC,CASSWTSGTQYF
.,TRBV11-2,.,TRBJ1-1,TGTGCCAGCAGCTTCACTTCAGGGAACACTGAAGCTTTCTTT,CASSFTSGNTEAFF
.,TRBV9,TRBD1,TRBJ2-7,TGTGCCAGCAGCGTAGGACCGGGACAGGGCTACGAGCAGTACTTC,CASSVGPGQGYEQYF
.,TRBV30,TRBD2,TRBJ2-1,TGTGCCTGGAGCGCCCCGGGACTAGCTTCATACAATGAGCAGTTCTTC,CAWSAPGLASYNEQFF